This T cell receptor (beta chain) was sequenced during a study of blood T cell repertoires in COVID-19. In the study overall: T cells, B-cell-depleted T cells, or PBMCs provided the cDNA or gDNA that served as material.

Sequenced by immunoSEQ multiplex PCR; TCRdb stores in-frame clones only, minus some. The sample records approximately 300,000 clones, about 90% being singletons. Recruitment covered 25 or so US areas and drew participants whose ages spanned about 18 to 90 years. The sample consisted of PBMCs or T cells enriched from blood (not recorded which). The clonotype was recovered from a woman in her thirties who had recovered from COVID-19.

The CDR3 reads CASSQSPYGYTF. CDR3 sequence (DNA): TGTGCCAGCAGCCAAAGCCCCTATGGCTACACCTTC. The V call is TRBV12-3 or TRBV12-4, the J call TRBJ1-2; D uncertain. The CDR3 length is 12 residues. V lost 6 bases, J lost 4 bases, and 9 bases lay in between.